This T cell receptor (beta chain) was identified during a study of blood T cell repertoires in COVID-19. V shed 4 bases, J shed 2 bases, and the junction held 6 bases outside the gene matches. CDR3 length: 17 amino acids. Germline loops: CDR1 SGHRS, CDR2 YFSETQ. TCRdb's table, derived via immunoSEQ multiplex PCR, lists solely in-frame clones and lacks some. The table lists around 450,000 clones, roughly 88% of them singletons. The chain combines TRBV5-1 with TRBJ2-3, with 14 bases matching TRBD2. Sequenced sample: PBMCs or T cells enriched from blood (not recorded which). The source of this sequence is a man aged 18 to 35 who had recovered from COVID-19. CDR3 nucleotide sequence: TGCGCCAGCAGCCCGGGACTAGCGGGGGCCTCCACAGATACGCAGTATTTT. This translates into CASSPGLAGASTDTQYF.